This T cell receptor beta chain was observed in a study of CD8+CD57+ T cells in acquired aplastic anemia. Study results and limitations: Controls did not differ significantly from patients in CD8+ Simpson's diversity.

Genomic DNA provided the template from which TCR beta VDJ and CDR3 profiles were obtained. TCRdb processed the reads anew with MiXCR; each CDR3 protein has one entry. The table lists over 150,000 distinct CDR3 sequences, more than 45% of them singletons, with roughly 3.1% in the top ten. This clonotype was recorded many times. Its antigen remains unknown. An expansion of CD8+CD57+ cells by flow cytometry had been shown in patients chosen for sequencing. V was shortened by 9 bases and J by 1 base, with 12 bases between the two germline ends. The CDR3 is 14 residues long. Per the germline V gene, CDR1 is SGHTA and CDR2 is FQGNSA.

The sequenced material came from sorted CD4+, CD8+, or CD8+CD57+ T cells (not recorded which) from PBMCs. The chain is built from TRBV7-2 and TRBJ1-4; possibly TRBD1 for D (5 bases). This TCR was recovered from a human donor with aplastic anemia. CDR3 DNA sequence: TGTGCCAGTCGCGGGGCTGTAACTAATGAAAAACTGTTTTTT. Translation: CASRGAVTNEKLFF.